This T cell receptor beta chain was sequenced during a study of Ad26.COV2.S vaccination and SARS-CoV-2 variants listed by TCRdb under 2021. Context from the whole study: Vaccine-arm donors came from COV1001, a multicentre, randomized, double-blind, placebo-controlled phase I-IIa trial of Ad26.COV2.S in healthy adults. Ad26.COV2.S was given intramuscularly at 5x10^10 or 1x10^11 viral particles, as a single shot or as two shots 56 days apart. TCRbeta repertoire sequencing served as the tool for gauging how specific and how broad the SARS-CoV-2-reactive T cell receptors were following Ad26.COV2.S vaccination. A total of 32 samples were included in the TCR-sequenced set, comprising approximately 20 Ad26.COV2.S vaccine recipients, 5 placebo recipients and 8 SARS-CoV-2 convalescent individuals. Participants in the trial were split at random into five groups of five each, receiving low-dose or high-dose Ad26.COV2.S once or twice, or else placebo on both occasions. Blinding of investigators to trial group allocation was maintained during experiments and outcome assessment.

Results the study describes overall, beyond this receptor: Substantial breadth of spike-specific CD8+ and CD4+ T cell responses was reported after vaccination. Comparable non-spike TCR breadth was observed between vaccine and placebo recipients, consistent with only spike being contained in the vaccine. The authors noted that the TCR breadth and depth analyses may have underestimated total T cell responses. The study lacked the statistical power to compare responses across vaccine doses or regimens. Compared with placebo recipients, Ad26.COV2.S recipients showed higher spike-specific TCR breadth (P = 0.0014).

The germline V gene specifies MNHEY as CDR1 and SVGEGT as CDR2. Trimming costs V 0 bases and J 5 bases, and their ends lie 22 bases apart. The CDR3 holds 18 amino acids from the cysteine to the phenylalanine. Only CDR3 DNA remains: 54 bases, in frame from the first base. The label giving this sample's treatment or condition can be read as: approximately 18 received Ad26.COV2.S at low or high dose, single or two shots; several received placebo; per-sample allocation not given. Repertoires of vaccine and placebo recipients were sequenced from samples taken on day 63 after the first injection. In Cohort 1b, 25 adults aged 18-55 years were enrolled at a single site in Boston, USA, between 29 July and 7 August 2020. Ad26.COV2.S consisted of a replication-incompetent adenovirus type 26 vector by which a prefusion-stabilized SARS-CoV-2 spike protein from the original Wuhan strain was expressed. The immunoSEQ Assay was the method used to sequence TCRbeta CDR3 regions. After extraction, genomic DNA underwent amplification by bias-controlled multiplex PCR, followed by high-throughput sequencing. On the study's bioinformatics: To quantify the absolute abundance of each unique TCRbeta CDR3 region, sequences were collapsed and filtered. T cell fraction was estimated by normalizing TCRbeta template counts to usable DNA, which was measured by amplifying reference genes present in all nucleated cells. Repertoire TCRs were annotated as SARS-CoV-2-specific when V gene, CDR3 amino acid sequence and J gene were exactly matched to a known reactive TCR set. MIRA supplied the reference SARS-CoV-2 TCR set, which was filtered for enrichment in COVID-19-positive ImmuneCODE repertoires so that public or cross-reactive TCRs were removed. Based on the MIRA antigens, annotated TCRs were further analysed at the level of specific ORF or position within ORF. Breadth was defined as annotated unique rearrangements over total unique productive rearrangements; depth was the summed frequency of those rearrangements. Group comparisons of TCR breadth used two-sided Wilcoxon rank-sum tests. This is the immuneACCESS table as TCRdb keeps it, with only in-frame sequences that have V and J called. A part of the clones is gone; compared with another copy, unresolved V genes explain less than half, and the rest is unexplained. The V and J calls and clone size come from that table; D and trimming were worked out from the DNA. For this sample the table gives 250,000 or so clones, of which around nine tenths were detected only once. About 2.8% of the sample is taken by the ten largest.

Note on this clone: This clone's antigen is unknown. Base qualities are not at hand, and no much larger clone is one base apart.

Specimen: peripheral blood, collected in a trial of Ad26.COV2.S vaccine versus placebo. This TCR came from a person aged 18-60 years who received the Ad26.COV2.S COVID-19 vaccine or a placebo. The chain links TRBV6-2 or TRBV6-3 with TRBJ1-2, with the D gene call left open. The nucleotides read TGTGCCAGCAGTTACTCAGCTTTTTACGGGTTTCGGCAATATGGCTACACCTTC. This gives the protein CASSYSAFYGFRQYGYTF.